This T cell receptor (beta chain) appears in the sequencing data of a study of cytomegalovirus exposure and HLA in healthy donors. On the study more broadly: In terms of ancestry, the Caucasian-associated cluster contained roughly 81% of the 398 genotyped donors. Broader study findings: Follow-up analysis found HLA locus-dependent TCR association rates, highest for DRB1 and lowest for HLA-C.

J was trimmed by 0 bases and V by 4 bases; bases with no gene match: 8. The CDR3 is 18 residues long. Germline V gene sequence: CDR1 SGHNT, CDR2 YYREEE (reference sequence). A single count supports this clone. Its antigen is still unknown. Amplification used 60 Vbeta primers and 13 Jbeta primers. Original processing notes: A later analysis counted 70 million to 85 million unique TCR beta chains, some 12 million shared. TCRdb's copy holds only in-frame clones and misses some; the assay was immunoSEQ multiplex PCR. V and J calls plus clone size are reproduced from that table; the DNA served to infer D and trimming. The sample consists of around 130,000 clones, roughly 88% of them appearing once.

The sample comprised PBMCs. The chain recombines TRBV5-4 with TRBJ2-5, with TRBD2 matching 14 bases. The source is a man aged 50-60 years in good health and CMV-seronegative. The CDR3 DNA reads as TGTGCCAGCAGCCCAGGACTAGCGGGGGGTGGGTACCAAGAGACCCAGTACTTC. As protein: CASSPGLAGGGYQETQYF.